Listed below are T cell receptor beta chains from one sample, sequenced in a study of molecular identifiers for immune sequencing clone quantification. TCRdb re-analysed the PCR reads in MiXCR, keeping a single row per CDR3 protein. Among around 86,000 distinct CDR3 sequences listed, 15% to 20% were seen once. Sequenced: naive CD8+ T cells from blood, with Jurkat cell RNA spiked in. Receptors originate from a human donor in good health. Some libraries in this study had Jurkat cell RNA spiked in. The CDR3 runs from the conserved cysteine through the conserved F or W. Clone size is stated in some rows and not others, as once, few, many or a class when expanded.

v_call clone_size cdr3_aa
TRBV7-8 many CASSLVASSYNEQFF
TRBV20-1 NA CSASRSGSYNEQFF
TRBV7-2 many CASSLVLAEGPYEQYF
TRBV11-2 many CASSSYLHNEQFF
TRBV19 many CASSRTPGPDTQYF
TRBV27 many CASSLRLAVPSYNEQFF
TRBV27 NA CASSPNGQGGYEQYF
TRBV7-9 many CASSLPSNEQFF
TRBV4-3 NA CASSQDMISGSTDTQYF
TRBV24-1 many CATSDTDVYNEQFF
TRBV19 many CASSVTGDGYEQYF
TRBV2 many CASSGVTEGDYGYTF
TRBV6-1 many CASTPAGNQPQHF
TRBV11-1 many CASSFVPGGGNTEAFF